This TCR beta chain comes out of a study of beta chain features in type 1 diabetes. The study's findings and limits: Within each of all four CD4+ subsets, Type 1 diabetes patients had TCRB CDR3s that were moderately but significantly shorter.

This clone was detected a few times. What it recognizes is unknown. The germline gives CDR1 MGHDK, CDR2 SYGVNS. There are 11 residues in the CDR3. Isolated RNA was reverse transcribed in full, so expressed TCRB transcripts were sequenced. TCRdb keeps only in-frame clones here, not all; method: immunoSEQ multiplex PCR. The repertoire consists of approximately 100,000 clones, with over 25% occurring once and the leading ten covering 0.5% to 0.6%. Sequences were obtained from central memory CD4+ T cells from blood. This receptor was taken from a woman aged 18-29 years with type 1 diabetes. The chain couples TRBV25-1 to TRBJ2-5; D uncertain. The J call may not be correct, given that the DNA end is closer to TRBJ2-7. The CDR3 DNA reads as TGTGCCAGCACAAATTACTACGAGCAGTACTTC. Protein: CASTNYYEQYF.